Listed here are 8 T cell receptor beta chains from one sample, sequenced in a study of cytomegalovirus exposure and HLA in healthy donors. This PCR relied on a set of 60 Vbeta primers and 13 Jbeta primers. The assay was immunoSEQ multiplex PCR, and TCRdb's table has in-frame clones only and misses some. The data show about 160,000 clones, with 70% to 80% seen just once and less than 2.5% held by the top ten. Sequencing used PBMCs. The receptors were sampled from a man aged 50 or older in good health and CMV-seropositive.

The V and J genes are TRBV7-6 and TRBJ2-5; D perhaps matches TRBD1 (6 bases). Trimming left V 2 bases short and J 4 bases short, with 14 bases between. Germline lookup yields CDR1 SGHVS and CDR2 FNYEAQ. The CDR3 contains 15 residues. The CDR3 nucleotides are TGTGCCAGCAGCTTACGCTCCCAGGGGTTAGAGACCCAGTACTTC. It yields the protein CASSLRSQGLETQYF.

This clone was seen once. The genes are TRBV11-3 and TRBJ2-1, with a possible D match to TRBD1 (5 bases). Germline V gene data show CDR1 as SGHNT and CDR2 as YENEEA. The length of the CDR3 is 15 residues. V dropped 1 base and J dropped 4 bases, with 11 bases sitting between them. In DNA form, the CDR3 reads TGTGCCAGCAGCTTAGGCGACAGTTCTTACAATGAGCAGTTCTTC. As protein: CASSLGDSSYNEQFF.

This sequence joins TRBV25-1 and TRBJ1-1; D remains ambiguous. The CDR3 sequence is 14 residues long. Germline CDR1 MGHDK, CDR2 SYGVNS. Deletions cut 8 bases from V and 1 base from J, with 14 bases between. The CDR3 DNA sequence: TGTGCCAGCCATTCCAAAGTCGGGAACACTGAAGCTTTCTTT. The encoded protein is CASHSKVGNTEAFF.

The count of this clone is one. In nucleotides, the CDR3 is TGCGCCAGCAGCGGGGGACAGTATGAAGCTTTCTTT. Translation gives CASSGGQYEAFF. V is TRBV5-1 and J is TRBJ1-1; 7 bases line up with TRBD1. The length of the CDR3 is 12 residues. The germline V gene encodes CDR1 SGHRS and CDR2 YFSETQ. Germline trimming cut 4 bases from V and 7 bases from J; bases unmatched to any gene: 4.

The rearrangement links TRBV5-1 to TRBJ2-3; TRBD1 matches at 7 bases. Germline V gene data show CDR1 as SGHRS and CDR2 as YFSETQ. This CDR3 is 19 amino acids long. V lost 5 bases to trimming and J lost 0 bases; unmatched junction nucleotides: 18. The CDR3 here is CASRRDREDRGFSTDTQYF. The CDR3, as DNA: TGCGCCAGCAGACGGGACAGAGAAGATCGGGGCTTTAGCACAGATACGCAGTATTTT.

The V call is TRBV6-5, the J call TRBJ2-7, with TRBD2 matching 11 bases. The CDR3 consists of 14 residues. V lost 7 bases to trimming and J lost 4 bases; unmatched junction nucleotides: 6. Germline CDR1 reads MNHEY; CDR2 reads SVGAGI. CDR3 residues: CASIQTSGVYEQYF. CDR3 sequence (DNA): TGTGCCAGCATCCAGACTAGCGGGGTTTACGAGCAGTACTTC.

This clone was detected only a few times. The chain combines TRBV5-6 with TRBJ1-6; TRBD1 matches 7 bases. The germline CDR1 and CDR2 sequences are SGHDT and YYEEEE. This CDR3 is 16 amino acids long. Trimming cost V 0 bases and J 6 bases; bases outside gene matches: 6. The CDR3 region is CASSLAPTGSNSPLHF. The CDR3 DNA reads TGTGCCAGCAGCTTGGCGCCGACAGGGAGTAATTCACCCCTCCACTTT.

This clone was seen just once. The chain has TRBV18 and TRBJ1-5; 7 positions match TRBD1. Germline V lookup: CDR1 KGHSH, CDR2 LQKENI. This CDR3 spans 16 amino acids. J was trimmed by 3 bases and V by 2 bases; bases with no gene match: 7. This CDR3 reads CASSPGEGGLNQPQHF. In DNA form, the CDR3 reads TGTGCCAGCTCACCAGGGGAAGGGGGCCTCAATCAGCCCCAGCATTTT.